These T cell receptor beta chains were read from a single sample in a study of shared clonotypes between healthy human individuals. Repertoires were generated with immunoSEQ multiplex PCR, while TCRdb's copy carries only in-frame clones and drops some. The table shows 450,000 to 600,000 clones, with 70% to 85% occurring only once. Sequenced input: PBMCs. The receptors stem from a woman aged 40 to 50 in good health. Some clones in this sample may be carry-over from other donors' samples. Both conserved end residues are part of each CDR3. D genes are given only for firm matches. Expanded clones get a size class; other rows say once, few or many, or leave the size out.

>TRBJ2-1|TRBV7-3|NA|NA
CASSLSLASDEQFF
TGTGCCAGCAGCTTAAGTCTAGCCTCCGATGAGCAGTTCTTC
>TRBJ2-2|TRBV7-9|NA|TRBD2
CASSIRTSGTFWRPGELFF
TGTGCCAGCAGCATACGGACTAGCGGGACCTTCTGGAGGCCCGGGGAGCTGTTTTTT
>TRBJ2-6|TRBV19|NA|TRBD1
CASSSYGTGLPGANVLTF
TGTGCCAGTAGCTCGTATGGGACAGGGCTCCCTGGGGCCAACGTCCTGACTTTC
>TRBJ2-2|TRBV4-1|once|TRBD1
CASSQPRTGGAGGELFF
TGCGCCAGCAGCCAACCTAGGACAGGGGGTGCGGGCGGGGAGCTGTTTTTT
>TRBJ2-3|TRBV7-6|NA|NA
CASSPDDTDTQYF
TGTGCCAGCAGCCCGGACGACACAGATACGCAGTATTTT
>TRBJ2-6|TRBV7-6|NA|NA
CASSLWPGANVLTF
TGTGCCAGCAGCTTATGGCCGGGGGCCAACGTCCTGACTTTC
>TRBJ2-1|TRBV4-1|once|NA
CASQAGTLGPEQFF
TGCGCCAGCCAAGCCGGGACGCTCGGCCCTGAGCAGTTCTTC
>TRBJ1-1|TRBV2|few|NA
CANHRTNTEAFF
TGTGCCAACCACAGGACTAACACTGAAGCTTTCTTT
>TRBJ2-1|TRBV18|NA|NA
CASSPPLYRRAYNEQFF
TGTGCCAGCTCACCCCCCCTTTATCGGCGGGCTTACAATGAGCAGTTCTTC
>TRBJ2-1|TRBV11-2|NA|NA
CASSSGNEQFF
TGTGCCAGCAGCTCCGGCAATGAGCAGTTCTTC
>TRBJ2-2|TRBV19|NA|TRBD1
CASSGQGYTGELFF
TGTGCCAGTTCGGGACAGGGCTACACCGGGGAGCTGTTTTTT
>TRBJ2-2|TRBV6-5|NA|NA
CASSYTSGASTGELFF
TGTGCCAGCAGTTACACGTCCGGGGCTAGTACCGGGGAGCTGTTTTTT
>TRBJ1-6|TRBV28|NA|NA
CASSPSLSRVSPLHF
TGTGCCAGCAGCCCCTCCCTGAGTAGGGTTTCACCCCTCCACTTT
>TRBJ2-7|TRBV7-8|NA|TRBD2
CASSPWRGPSGGHYEQYF
TGTGCCAGCAGTCCCTGGAGGGGGCCTAGCGGGGGGCACTACGAGCAGTACTTC
>TRBJ2-1|TRBV6-5|NA|TRBD2
CASSSFSGRAFSEQFF
TGTGCCAGCAGTTCCTTTAGCGGGAGGGCCTTTAGTGAGCAGTTCTTC
>TRBJ1-1|TRBV7-9|NA|NA
CASSLPHTGENTEAFF
TGTGCCAGCAGCCTACCACACACAGGCGAGAACACTGAAGCTTTCTTT
>TRBJ2-1|TRBV5-5|few|NA
CASSTTSGAGGQFF
TGTGCCAGCAGCACCACTTCCGGGGCCGGGGGGCAGTTCTTC
>TRBJ1-1|TRBV7-2|NA|NA
CASSLQGMNTEAFF
TGTGCCAGCAGCTTACAGGGCATGAACACTGAAGCTTTCTTT
>TRBJ2-3|TRBV4-2|NA|TRBD2
CASRAGRAAADTQYF
TGTGCCAGCAGAGCCGGGAGGGCCGCTGCAGATACGCAGTATTTT
>TRBJ2-4|TRBV19|NA|NA
CASMGSLAKNIQYF
TGTGCCAGTATGGGGAGTCTAGCCAAAAACATTCAGTACTTC
>TRBJ2-7|TRBV7-2|NA|TRBD1
CASSPRAGGPYEQYF
TGTGCCAGCAGCCCGAGGGCAGGGGGCCCTTACGAGCAGTACTTC
>TRBJ2-5|TRBV5-4|NA|TRBD2
CASSFSGSILETQYF
TGTGCCAGCAGCTTTAGCGGGAGCATACTAGAGACCCAGTACTTC
>TRBJ2-2|TRBV4-3|NA|NA
CASSQVNRGGELFF
TGCGCCAGCAGCCAAGTCAACCGTGGCGGGGAGCTGTTTTTT
>TRBJ2-7|TRBV11-2|NA|TRBD1
CASSLEDRGQRDSYEQYF
TGTGCCAGCAGCTTAGAGGACAGGGGGCAAAGGGATTCCTACGAGCAGTACTTC
>TRBJ2-1|TRBV19|NA|NA
CASMSSLSYNEQFF
TGTGCCAGTATGTCCAGCCTCTCCTACAATGAGCAGTTCTTC
>TRBJ2-2|TRBV27|few|NA
CASSFNREGGELFF
TGTGCCAGCAGTTTCAACAGGGAGGGCGGGGAGCTGTTTTTT
>TRBJ2-7|TRBV5-4|many|TRBD2
CASSFGTSGSYEQYF
TGTGCCAGCAGCTTTGGGACTAGCGGGAGCTACGAGCAGTACTTC
>TRBJ1-5|TRBV4-2|NA|NA
CASSQDLGVGQPQHF
TGTGCCAGCAGCCAAGATTTGGGGGTGGGACAGCCCCAGCATTTT